Below, 12 T cell receptor beta chains from the same sample are listed, as sequenced in a study of blood T cell repertoires in COVID-19 (dated by TCRdb to about 2020). The library was made by the immunoSEQ multiplex PCR assay. TCRdb stores this immuneACCESS table with in-frame sequences only. Part of the clones is absent; in the studies checked, under half of the shortfall reflects unresolved V genes, and no reason is known for the rest. This sample lists fewer than 200,000 clones; 85% were detected once. The biggest ten clones account for around 7.8% of the sample. Input material: peripheral blood. These receptors all come from a woman between 55 and 75 years old with acute or convalescent COVID-19.

The V call is TRBV5-1, the J call TRBJ2-3, with a weak D call TRBD2 (6 bases). The CDR3 totals 20 residues. Deletions cut 0 bases from V and 4 bases from J, with 27 bases between. The germline V gene encodes CDR1 SGHRS and CDR2 YFSETQ. The CDR3 protein is CASSLGFQGLATKPADTQYF. DNA for the CDR3: TGCGCCAGCAGCTTGGGATTTCAGGGTCTAGCGACAAAACCGGCAGATACGCAGTATTTT.

The chain has TRBV12-5 and TRBJ1-1, with TRBD1 matching 7 bases. The CDR3 is made up of 17 amino acids. V lost 5 bases to trimming and J lost 6 bases; unmatched junction nucleotides: 18. Germline-derived CDR1 and CDR2 are LGHNT and FRNRAP. DNA of the CDR3: TGTGCTAGTGGTCCGGATTCAGGGGGAGCCGGGTACGCTGAAGCTTTCTTT. Its protein is CASGPDSGGAGYAEAFF.

The chain combines TRBV18 with TRBJ2-7, with 7 bases identical to TRBD1. The germline V gene encodes CDR1 KGHSH and CDR2 LQKENI. Trimming cost V 1 base and J 3 bases; bases outside gene matches: 3. This CDR3 has 14 residues. The DNA for the CDR3 is TGTGCCAGCTCACCACGACAGGGCCTCTACGAGCAGTACTTC. This translates into CASSPRQGLYEQYF. The variable domain in full, with the rest retrieved from reference TRBV18 and TRBJ2-7, is NAGVMQNPRHLVRRRGQEARLRCSPMKGHSHVYWYRQLPEEGLKFMVYLQKENIIDESGMPKERFSAEFPKEGPSILRIQQVVRGDSAAYFCASSPRQGLYEQYFGPGTRLTVT.

This clone has just one count. The genes are TRBV18 and TRBJ2-7; 7 bases map to TRBD1. The V gene end was trimmed by 0 bases and the J gene end by 3 bases; junction bases not matched to a gene: 8. CDR3 length equals 16 residues. Germline V gene data show CDR1 as KGHSH and CDR2 as LQKENI. Here the CDR3 reads CASSPPPNPGGYEQYF. CDR3 in DNA: TGTGCCAGCTCACCACCGCCCAACCCAGGGGGCTACGAGCAGTACTTC.

J is TRBJ1-2 and V is TRBV5-1, with 10 nucleotides matching TRBD1. The CDR3 runs to 15 residues. The germline gives CDR1 SGHRS, CDR2 YFSETQ. J was trimmed by 7 bases and V by 7 bases; bases with no gene match: 13. Here the CDR3 DNA reads TGCGCCAGCGGACAGGGGGACGGGGTACGTTTTGGCTACACCTTC. It yields the protein CASGQGDGVRFGYTF.

The chain employs TRBV27 and TRBJ2-7; 8 nucleotides match TRBD1. CDR1 and CDR2 (germline): MNHEY, SMNVEV (reference sequence). The CDR3 spans 16 residues. Trimming cost V 6 bases and J 5 bases; bases outside gene matches: 15. The CDR3 is CASSQGQVSLRDEQYF. The CDR3 DNA reads as TGTGCCAGCAGCCAGGGACAGGTCTCCCTTCGGGACGAGCAGTACTTC.

V is TRBV7-3 and J is TRBJ2-2, with 10 nucleotides matching TRBD2. Germline V gene lookup returns CDR1 SGHTA and CDR2 FQGTGA. Trimming took 5 bases from V and 6 from J; bases not matched to a gene: 9. The CDR3 is 16 amino acids. CDR3 protein: CASSPSSGSGSGELFF. DNA of the CDR3: TGTGCCAGCAGCCCATCTAGCGGGAGTGGATCCGGGGAGCTGTTTTTT.

The rearrangement joins TRBV19 to TRBJ1-5, with a weak D call TRBD1 (6 bases). This CDR3 spans 16 amino acids. Germline V lookup: CDR1 LNHDA, CDR2 SQIVND (reference sequence). V was cut by 3 bases and J by 0 bases, with 12 bases left in between. The CDR3 DNA follows: TGTGCCAGTAGTATTTCATTGGGGGCTAGCAATCAGCCCCAGCATTTT. This translates into CASSISLGASNQPQHF.

This chain connects TRBV2 to TRBJ1-5; D is undetermined. CDR1 is SNHLY, CDR2 FYNNEI, per germline. This CDR3 is built from 16 residues. V lost 0 bases, J lost 0 bases, and 9 bases lay in between. The CDR3: CASSEAVSYSNQPQHF. CDR3 DNA: TGTGCCAGCAGTGAAGCGGTGAGCTATAGCAATCAGCCCCAGCATTTT.

J is TRBJ1-2 and V is TRBV11-2; D call uncertain. This CDR3 is built from 15 residues. V was clipped by 5 bases and J by 6 bases, with 19 bases between them. Germline V lookup: CDR1 SGHAT, CDR2 FQNNGV. The CDR3 is CASSPWRELNNGYTF. The DNA for the CDR3 is TGTGCCAGCAGCCCCTGGAGGGAGTTAAACAATGGCTACACCTTC.

The chain's CDR3 is CASSQERGRKQETQYF. CDR3 nucleotide sequence: TGTGCCAGCAGCCAAGAGCGCGGGAGGAAACAAGAGACCCAGTACTTC. The chain has TRBV4-2 and TRBJ2-5, with 8 positions matching TRBD2. Losses at the gene ends were 0 bases for V and 2 bases for J; bases not matched to a gene: 5. CDR1 and CDR2 from the germline V gene are LGHNA and YNFKEQ. This CDR3 region has 16 residues.

This clone has just one count. This chain joins TRBV4-1 and TRBJ1-5; TRBD1 might be the D (5 bases). V dropped 4 bases and J dropped 0 bases, with 10 bases sitting between them. This CDR3 spans 15 amino acids. The V gene's germline CDR1 is MGHRA and CDR2 YSYEKL. CDR3 residues: CASSPQENSNQPQHF. CDR3 nucleotides: TGCGCCAGCAGCCCACAGGAGAATAGCAATCAGCCCCAGCATTTT.